These 5 T cell receptor beta chains were all obtained from the same sample, sequenced in a study of identifying expanded T cells in peripheral blood. Data came from immunoSEQ multiplex PCR; TCRdb stores just in-frame clones and leaves some out. Altogether over 100,000 clones are present, about 87% being singletons, with the ten largest covering roughly 15%. Sequencing input: blood. The source of these receptors is a person aged 18-70 years in good health.

This chain links TRBV6-6 with TRBJ2-1; D ambiguous. V shed 0 bases and J shed 3 bases, with 12 bases lying between them. Germline V gives CDR1 MNHNY, CDR2 SVGAGI (reference sequence). There are 16 residues in the CDR3. CDR3 amino acids: CASSYSRVPVYNEQFF. The CDR3 coding sequence is TGTGCCAGCAGTTACTCGAGAGTCCCGGTCTACAATGAGCAGTTCTTC.

This rearrangement joins TRBV7-3 to TRBJ2-5; D gene unclear. V gave up 9 bases and J gave up 2 bases, with 10 bases separating them. CDR1 is SGHTA and CDR2 is FQGTGA in the germline V gene. The CDR3 is 12 residues long. Here the CDR3 DNA reads TGTGCCAGTAAACAGTCACAAGAGACCCAGTACTTC. Protein product: CASKQSQETQYF.

V is TRBV9 and J is TRBJ1-1; a weak D match, TRBD1 (5 bases). The germline V gene has CDR1 SGDLS and CDR2 YYNGEE. This CDR3 has 17 residues. V was cut by 0 bases and J by 1 base, with 16 bases left in between. The CDR3 reads CASSVDWSGGRNTEAFF. Written as DNA, the CDR3 is TGTGCCAGCAGCGTAGATTGGTCCGGGGGTCGGAACACTGAAGCTTTCTTT.

This clone was picked up a small number of times. The rearrangement uses TRBV30 and TRBJ2-7; D gene uncertain. This CDR3 region has 13 residues. Germline V gives CDR1 GTSNPN, CDR2 SVGIG (reference sequence). The V end was cut by 8 bases, the J end by 0 bases, with 14 bases between. In DNA form, the CDR3 reads TGTGCCGCCGTCCGGGTAGGCTCCTACGAGCAGTACTTC. Residues: CAAVRVGSYEQYF.

This chain joins TRBV20-1 and TRBJ2-5, with a weak D call TRBD2 (6 bases). This CDR3 contains 11 residues. Trimming pared 6 bases from V and 4 bases from J, leaving 9 bases between. Germline CDR1 is DFQATT and CDR2 is SNEGSKA (reference sequence). CDR3 sequence: CSAAEGETQYF. The DNA of the CDR3 is TGCAGTGCCGCGGAGGGAGAGACCCAGTACTTC.